Shown below are 3 T cell receptor beta chains from a single sample sequenced in a study of blood T cells in healthy people across ages. Combining a sample-barcoded 5' primer with a J-beta primer mix, a second PCR ran for roughly 6 to 12 cycles. One entry per CDR3 protein results from TCRdb running MiXCR on the 5' RACE reads. The sample gives over a million distinct CDR3 sequences, 40% to 50% of which show up once; 6.5% to 10% is in the top ten. Sequencing used blood. All receptors come from a woman aged 18-35 years in good health.

V gene TRBV11-2 combines with J gene TRBJ2-7; 9 nucleotides line up with TRBD2. The V segment lost 1 base and the J segment 7 bases; nucleotides outside the gene matches: 11. The CDR3 totals 16 residues. CDR1 is SGHAT, CDR2 FQNNGV, per germline. This CDR3 is CASSLVSSGGLDEQYF. For the CDR3, the DNA is TGTGCCAGCAGCTTAGTATCCAGCGGGGGGCTTGATGAGCAGTACTTC.

The chain links TRBV4-1 to TRBJ2-5; possibly TRBD1 for D (6 bases). V was shortened by 0 bases and J by 1 base, with 9 bases between the two germline ends. The CDR3 runs to 15 residues. Looked up from germline, CDR1 is MGHRA and CDR2 is YSYEKL. The CDR3 bases are TGCGCCAGCAGCCAAGATAGGACAGCCCAAGAGACCCAGTACTTC. Translated: CASSQDRTAQETQYF.

The V and J genes are TRBV7-9 and TRBJ2-3; D is possibly TRBD2 (5 bases). This CDR3 has 16 residues. V lost 5 bases and J 2 bases, leaving 17 bases between the germline ends. CDR1 and CDR2 (germline): SEHNR, FQNEAQ (reference sequence). The CDR3 region is CASSPGRGSNTDTQYF. As DNA, the CDR3 is TGTGCCAGCAGCCCGGGGAGAGGGAGCAACACAGATACGCAGTATTTT.